This T cell receptor beta chain appears in the sequencing data of a study of T-cell memory formation after mild COVID-19. Looking at the study overall: The TCR clusters were mostly specific to one donor.

TCRdb passed the 5' RACE reads through MiXCR, listing each CDR3 protein once. The sample holds just under 150,000 distinct CDR3 sequences, roughly 6.2% seen once. Study-level points and caveats: Contracting clones from day 15 to 85 had balanced CD4/CD8; later expanders favoured CD4+.

There are many counts of this clonotype. Antigen: not known. CDR3 length: 17 residues. Germline assignment: CDR1 SGHRS and CDR2 YFSETQ. The V end lost 0 bases, the J end lost 2 bases, and 17 bases lay between the germline ends. This clonotype was sampled from an adult woman who had mild COVID-19 (a few samples of this study predate the infection). Cell type and time point are not known. The rearrangement uses TRBV5-1 and TRBJ1-2, with D possibly TRBD1 on 5 matching bases. The sample was PBMCs or a T cell subset sorted from them (not recorded which). The CDR3 is CASSLAEVLSGNYGYTF. In nucleotides, the CDR3 is TGCGCCAGCAGCTTGGCCGAAGTTTTGTCAGGGAACTATGGCTACACCTTC.